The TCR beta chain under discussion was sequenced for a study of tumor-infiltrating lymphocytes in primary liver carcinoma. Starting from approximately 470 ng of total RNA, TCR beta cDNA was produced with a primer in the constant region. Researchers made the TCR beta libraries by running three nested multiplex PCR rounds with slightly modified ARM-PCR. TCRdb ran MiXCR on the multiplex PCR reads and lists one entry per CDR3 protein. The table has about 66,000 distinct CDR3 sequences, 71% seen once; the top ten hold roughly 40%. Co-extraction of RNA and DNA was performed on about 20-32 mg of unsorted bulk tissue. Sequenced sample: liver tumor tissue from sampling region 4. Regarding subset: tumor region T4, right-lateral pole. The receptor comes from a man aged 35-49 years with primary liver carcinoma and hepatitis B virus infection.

Written as DNA, the CDR3 is TGTGCCATCAAGGAGAACTCTGGGGCCAACGTCCTGACTTTC. It is translated as CAIKENSGANVLTF. The gene calls are TRBV10-3 and TRBJ2-6; D not resolved. This CDR3 is 14 amino acids long. The germline CDR1 and CDR2 sequences are ENHRY and SYGVKD. The V end was cut by 7 bases, the J end by 0 bases, with 7 bases between.